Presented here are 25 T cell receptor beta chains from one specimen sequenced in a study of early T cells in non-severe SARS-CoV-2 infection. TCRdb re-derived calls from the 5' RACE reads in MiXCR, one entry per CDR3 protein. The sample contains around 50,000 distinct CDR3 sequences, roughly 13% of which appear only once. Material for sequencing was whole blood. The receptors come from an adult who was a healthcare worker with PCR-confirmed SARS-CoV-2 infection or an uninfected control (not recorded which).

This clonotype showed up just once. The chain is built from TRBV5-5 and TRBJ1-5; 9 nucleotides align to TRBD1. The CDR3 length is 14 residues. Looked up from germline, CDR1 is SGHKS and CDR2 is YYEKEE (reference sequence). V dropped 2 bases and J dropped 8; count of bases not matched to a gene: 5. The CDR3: CASSLTGGREPQHF. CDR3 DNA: TGTGCCAGCAGCTTAACAGGGGGCAGGGAGCCCCAGCATTTT.

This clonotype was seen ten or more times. CDR3 sequence reads: CASSIDLPVNNEQFF. The CDR3 DNA follows: TGTGCCAGTAGTATAGATCTTCCTGTTAACAATGAGCAGTTCTTC. The chain links TRBV19 to TRBJ2-1; D gene uncertain. V was cut by 0 bases and J by 5 bases, with 11 bases left in between. Germline V CDR1 and CDR2: LNHDA, SQIVND (reference sequence). CDR3 length: 15 amino acids.

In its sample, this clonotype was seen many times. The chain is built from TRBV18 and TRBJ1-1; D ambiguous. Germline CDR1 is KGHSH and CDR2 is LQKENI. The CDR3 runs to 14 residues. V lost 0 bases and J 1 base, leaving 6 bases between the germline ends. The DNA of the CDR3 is TGTGCCAGCTCACCACCGACGGGGAACACTGAAGCTTTCTTT. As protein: CASSPPTGNTEAFF.

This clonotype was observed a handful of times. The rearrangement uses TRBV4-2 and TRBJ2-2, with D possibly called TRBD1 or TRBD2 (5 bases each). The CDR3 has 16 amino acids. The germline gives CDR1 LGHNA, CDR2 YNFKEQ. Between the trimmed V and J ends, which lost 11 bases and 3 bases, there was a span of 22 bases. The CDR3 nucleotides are TGTGCCTCCTTACGCAAGGCAGGGACGGACACCGGGGAGCTGTTTTTT. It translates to CASLRKAGTDTGELFF.

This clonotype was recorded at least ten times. The DNA of the CDR3 is TGTGCCAGCAGTTCCCAGACAGGGGTCGGCAATCAGCCCCAGCATTTT. Its translation: CASSSQTGVGNQPQHF. The chain is built from TRBV6-2 or TRBV6-3 and TRBJ1-5; TRBD1 aligns across 8 bases. Germline CDR1 is MNHEY and CDR2 is SVGEGT. The V and J ends lost 4 bases and 2 bases, in that order; junction bases with no gene match: 7. The CDR3 runs 16 residues.

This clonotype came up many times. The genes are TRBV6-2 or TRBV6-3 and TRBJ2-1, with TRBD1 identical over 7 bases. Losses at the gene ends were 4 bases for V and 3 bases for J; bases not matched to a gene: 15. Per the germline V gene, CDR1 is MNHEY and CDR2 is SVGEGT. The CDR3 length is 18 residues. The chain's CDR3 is CASSFPAPDRANYNEQFF. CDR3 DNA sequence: TGTGCCAGCAGTTTCCCTGCTCCTGACAGGGCGAACTACAATGAGCAGTTCTTC.

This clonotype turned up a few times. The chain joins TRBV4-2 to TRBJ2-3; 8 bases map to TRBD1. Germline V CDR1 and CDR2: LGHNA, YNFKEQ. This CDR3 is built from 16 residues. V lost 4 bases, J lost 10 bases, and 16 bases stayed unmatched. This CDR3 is CASSPPDRGSKGAQYF. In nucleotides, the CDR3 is TGTGCCAGCAGCCCCCCAGACAGGGGATCTAAGGGGGCGCAGTATTTT.

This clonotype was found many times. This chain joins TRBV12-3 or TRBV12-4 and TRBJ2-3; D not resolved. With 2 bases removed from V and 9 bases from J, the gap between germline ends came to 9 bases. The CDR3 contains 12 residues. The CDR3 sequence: CASSLLGATQYF. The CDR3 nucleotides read TGTGCCAGCAGTTTACTGGGTGCGACGCAGTATTTT.

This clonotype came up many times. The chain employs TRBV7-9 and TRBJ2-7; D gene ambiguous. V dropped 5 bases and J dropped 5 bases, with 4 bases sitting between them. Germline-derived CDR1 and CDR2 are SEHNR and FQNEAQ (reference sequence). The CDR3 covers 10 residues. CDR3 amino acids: CASSENEQYF. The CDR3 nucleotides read TGTGCCAGCAGCGAGAACGAGCAGTACTTC. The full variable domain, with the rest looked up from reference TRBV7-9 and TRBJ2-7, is DTGVSQNPRHKITKRGQNVTFRCDPISEHNRLYWYRQTLGQGPEFLTYFQNEAQLEKSRLLSDRFSAERPKGSFSTLEIQRTEQGDSAMYLCASSENEQYFGPGTRLTVT.

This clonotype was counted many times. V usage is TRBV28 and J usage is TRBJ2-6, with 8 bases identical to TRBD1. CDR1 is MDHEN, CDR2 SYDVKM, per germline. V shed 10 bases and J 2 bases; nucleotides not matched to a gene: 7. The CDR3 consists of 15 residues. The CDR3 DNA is TGTGCCACCCTACCAGGGGGCCCTGGGGCCAACGTCCTGACTTTC. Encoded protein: CATLPGGPGANVLTF.

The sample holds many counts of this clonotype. Here the CDR3 DNA reads TGTGCCAGTAGTCGACAGTGGGGCAATGAGCAGTTCTTC. It codes for CASSRQWGNEQFF. V gene TRBV19 combines with J gene TRBJ2-1, with D tentatively TRBD1 (5 bases). V shed 5 bases and J shed 6 bases, with 11 bases lying between them. This CDR3 contains 13 residues. CDR1 LNHDA and CDR2 SQIVND come from the germline V gene (reference sequence).

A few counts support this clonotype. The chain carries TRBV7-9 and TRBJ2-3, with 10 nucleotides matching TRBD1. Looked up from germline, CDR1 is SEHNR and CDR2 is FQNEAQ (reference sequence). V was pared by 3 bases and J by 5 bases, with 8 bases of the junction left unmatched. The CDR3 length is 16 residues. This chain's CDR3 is CASSLRQGAAGDTQYF. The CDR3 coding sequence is TGTGCCAGCAGCTTGAGACAGGGGGCAGCGGGAGATACGCAGTATTTT.

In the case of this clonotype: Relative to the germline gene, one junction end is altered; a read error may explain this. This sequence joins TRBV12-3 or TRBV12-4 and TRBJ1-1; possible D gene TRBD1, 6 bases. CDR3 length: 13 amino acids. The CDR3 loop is CPSSLQGNTEAFF. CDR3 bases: TGTCCCAGCAGCCTACAGGGGAACACTGAAGCTTTCTTT.

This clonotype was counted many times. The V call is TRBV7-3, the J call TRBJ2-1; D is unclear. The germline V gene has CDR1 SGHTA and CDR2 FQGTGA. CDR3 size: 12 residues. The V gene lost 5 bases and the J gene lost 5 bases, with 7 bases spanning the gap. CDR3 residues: CASSPANNEQFF. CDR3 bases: TGTGCCAGCAGCCCCGCAAACAATGAGCAGTTCTTC.

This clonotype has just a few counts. The CDR3 bases are TGTGCCAGCAGCTTTGGTAATTCACCCCTCCACTTT. Amino acid sequence: CASSFGNSPLHF. The V call is TRBV5-5, the J call TRBJ1-6; no clear D. V dropped 2 bases and J dropped 6 bases, with 3 bases sitting between them. The germline V gene encodes CDR1 SGHKS and CDR2 YYEKEE (reference sequence). The CDR3 extends over 12 amino acids.

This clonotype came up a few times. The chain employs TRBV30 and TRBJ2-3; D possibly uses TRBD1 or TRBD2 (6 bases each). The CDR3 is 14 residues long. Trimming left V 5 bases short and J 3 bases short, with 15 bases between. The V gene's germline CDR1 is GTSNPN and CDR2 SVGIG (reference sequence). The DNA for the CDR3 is TGTGCCTGGGGCGGGGACAAGTTAACAGATACGCAGTATTTT. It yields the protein CAWGGDKLTDTQYF.

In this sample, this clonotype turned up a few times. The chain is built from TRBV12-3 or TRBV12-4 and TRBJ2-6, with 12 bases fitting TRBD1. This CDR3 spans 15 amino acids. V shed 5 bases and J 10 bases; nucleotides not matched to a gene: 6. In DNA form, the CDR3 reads TGTGCCAGCAGTGGGGGACAGGGGGCGAGGAACGTCCTGACTTTC. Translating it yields CASSGGQGARNVLTF.

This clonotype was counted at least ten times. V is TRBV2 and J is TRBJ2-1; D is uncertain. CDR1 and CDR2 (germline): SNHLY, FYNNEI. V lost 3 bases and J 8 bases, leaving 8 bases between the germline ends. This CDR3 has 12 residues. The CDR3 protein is CASSELSDEQFF. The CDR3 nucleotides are TGTGCCAGCAGTGAGTTGTCCGATGAGCAGTTCTTC. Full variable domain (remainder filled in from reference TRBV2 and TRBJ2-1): EPEVTQTPSHQVTQMGQEVILRCVPISNHLYFYWYRQILGQKVEFLVSFYNNEISEKSEIFDDQFSVERPDGSNFTLKIRSTKLEDSAMYFCASSELSDEQFFGPGTRLTVL.

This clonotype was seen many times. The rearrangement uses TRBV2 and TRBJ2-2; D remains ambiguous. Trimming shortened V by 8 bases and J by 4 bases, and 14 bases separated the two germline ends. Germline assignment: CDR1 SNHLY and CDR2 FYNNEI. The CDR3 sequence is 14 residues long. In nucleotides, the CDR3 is TGTGCCAGCTTCCGGGCACGCGGCACCGGGGAGCTGTTTTTT. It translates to CASFRARGTGELFF.

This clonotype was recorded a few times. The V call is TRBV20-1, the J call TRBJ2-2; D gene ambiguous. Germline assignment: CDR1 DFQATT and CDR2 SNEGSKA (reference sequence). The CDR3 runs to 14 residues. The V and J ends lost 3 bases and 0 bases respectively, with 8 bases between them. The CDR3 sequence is CSARPATNTGELFF. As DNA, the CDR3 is TGCAGTGCTAGGCCCGCCACGAACACCGGGGAGCTGTTTTTT.

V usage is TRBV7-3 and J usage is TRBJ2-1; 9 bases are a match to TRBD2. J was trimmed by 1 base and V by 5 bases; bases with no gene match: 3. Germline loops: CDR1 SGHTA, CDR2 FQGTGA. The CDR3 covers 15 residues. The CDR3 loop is CASSHGLASYNEQFF. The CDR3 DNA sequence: TGTGCCAGCAGCCACGGACTAGCGTCCTACAATGAGCAGTTCTTC.

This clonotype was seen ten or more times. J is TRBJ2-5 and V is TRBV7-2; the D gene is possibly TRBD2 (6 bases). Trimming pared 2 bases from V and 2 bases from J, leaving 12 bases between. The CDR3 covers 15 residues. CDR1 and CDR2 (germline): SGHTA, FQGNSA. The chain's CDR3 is CASSLFPGTQETQYF. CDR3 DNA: TGTGCCAGCAGCTTATTCCCAGGGACTCAAGAGACCCAGTACTTC.

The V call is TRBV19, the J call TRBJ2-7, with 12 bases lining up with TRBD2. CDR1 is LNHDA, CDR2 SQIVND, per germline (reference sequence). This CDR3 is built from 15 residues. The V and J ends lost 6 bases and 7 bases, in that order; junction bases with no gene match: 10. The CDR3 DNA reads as TGTGCCAGTAGACTCTCTAGCGGGGGGGCCCTGGAGCAGTACTTC. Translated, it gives CASRLSSGGALEQYF. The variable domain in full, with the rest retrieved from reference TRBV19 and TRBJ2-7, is DGGITQSPKYLFRKEGQNVTLSCEQNLNHDAMYWYRQDPGQGLRLIYYSQIVNDFQKGDIAEGYSVSREKKESFPLTVTSAQKNPTAFYLCASRLSSGGALEQYFGPGTRLTVT.

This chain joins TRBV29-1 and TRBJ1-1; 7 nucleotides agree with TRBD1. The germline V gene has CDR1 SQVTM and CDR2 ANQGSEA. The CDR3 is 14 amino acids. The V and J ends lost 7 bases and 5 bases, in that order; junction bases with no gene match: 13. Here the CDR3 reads CSGRNRGRVTEAFF. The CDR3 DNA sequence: TGCAGCGGACGGAACAGGGGTAGGGTTACTGAAGCTTTCTTT.

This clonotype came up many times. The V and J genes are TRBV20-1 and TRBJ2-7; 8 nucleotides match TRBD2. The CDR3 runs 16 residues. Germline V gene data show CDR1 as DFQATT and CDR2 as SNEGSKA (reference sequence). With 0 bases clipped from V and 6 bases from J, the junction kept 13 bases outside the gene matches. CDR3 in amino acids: CSARDVREGGGREQYF. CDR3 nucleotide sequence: TGCAGTGCTAGAGATGTCCGGGAGGGCGGGGGCCGCGAGCAGTACTTC.